This T cell receptor beta chain originates from a study of cytomegalovirus exposure and HLA in healthy donors. About the study: Some 85 million unique TCRs, all from HLA-typed donors, were included in an early release of the data. Of roughly 400 genotyped donors, roughly 86% clustered with self-reported Caucasian donors.

General study points: According to the study, around 150 TCR beta chains were cytomegalovirus-associated. According to an earlier analysis, most TCR beta V segments yielded productive rearrangements about 90% or about 30% of the time.

PCR used 60 Vbeta primers and 13 Jbeta primers. Only in-frame clones appear in the TCRdb table, and some are missing; sequencing was by immunoSEQ multiplex PCR. The data contain 210,000 or so clones, 83% of them seen just once; the ten biggest clones take up 1.2% to 1.5%. For this clone: Its antigen is as yet unknown.

The CDR3 has 15 amino acids. Germline CDR1 reads ENHRY; CDR2 reads SYGVKD. Trimming removed 3 bases from V and 1 base from J, with 12 bases in between. The source material was PBMCs. The sequence was collected from a girl aged 10 to 17 in good health and CMV-seronegative. The chain recombines TRBV10-3 with TRBJ1-1; TRBD1 might be the D (6 bases). The CDR3, as DNA: TGTGCCATCAGTGAAGGGGACAATGCGAACACTGAAGCTTTCTTT. As protein: CAISEGDNANTEAFF.